A selection of T cell receptor beta chains follows, all from one sample in a study of blood T cells in healthy people across ages. TCRdb processed the 5' RACE reads anew with MiXCR; each CDR3 protein has one entry. The sample records hundreds of thousands of distinct CDR3 sequences, more than 45% being singletons. Sequencing was carried out using blood. The receptors derive from a man older than 75 in good health. Both conserved end residues are part of each CDR3. D genes are given only for firm matches. Not every row has a clone size; where given, it reads once, few, many or a size class.

d_gene: NA; j_gene: TRBJ1-2; v_gene: TRBV6-5; abundance: many; CDR3aa: CASSRGAANYGYTF; CDR3nt: TGTGCCAGCAGTAGGGGGGCAGCTAACTATGGCTACACCTTC
d_gene: NA; j_gene: TRBJ2-6; v_gene: TRBV5-1; abundance: few; CDR3aa: CASSLEPTDSGANVLTF; CDR3nt: TGCGCCAGCAGCTTAGAGCCGACGGATTCTGGGGCCAACGTCCTGACTTTC
d_gene: NA; j_gene: TRBJ2-3; v_gene: TRBV20-1; abundance: NA; CDR3aa: CSARTPSSSTDTQYF; CDR3nt: TGCAGTGCTAGAACCCCCAGCAGTAGCACAGATACGCAGTATTTT
d_gene: NA; j_gene: TRBJ2-1; v_gene: TRBV5-1; abundance: once; CDR3aa: CASSWGDNEQFF; CDR3nt: TGCGCCAGCAGCTGGGGTGACAATGAGCAGTTCTTC
d_gene: TRBD1; j_gene: TRBJ2-7; v_gene: TRBV29-1; abundance: NA; CDR3aa: CSVARGPAEQYF; CDR3nt: TGCAGCGTTGCCAGGGGGCCGGCCGAGCAGTACTTC
d_gene: NA; j_gene: TRBJ2-1; v_gene: TRBV20-1; abundance: NA; CDR3aa: CSAGRVRANNEQFF; CDR3nt: TGCAGTGCTGGCCGGGTCAGGGCCAACAATGAGCAGTTCTTC
d_gene: NA; j_gene: TRBJ1-1; v_gene: TRBV4-3; abundance: NA; CDR3aa: CASSQVFAPDTEAFF; CDR3nt: TGCGCCAGCAGCCAAGTTTTCGCCCCGGACACTGAAGCTTTCTTT
d_gene: NA; j_gene: TRBJ2-1; v_gene: TRBV29-1; abundance: NA; CDR3aa: CSPKGDNNEQFF; CDR3nt: TGCAGCCCGAAGGGAGATAACAATGAGCAGTTCTTC
d_gene: NA; j_gene: TRBJ1-2; v_gene: TRBV12-3/TRBV12-4; abundance: once; CDR3aa: CASSFGQGNYGYTF; CDR3nt: TGTGCCAGCAGTTTTGGGCAGGGAAACTATGGCTACACCTTC
d_gene: NA; j_gene: TRBJ2-5; v_gene: TRBV2; abundance: NA; CDR3aa: CASSYSVQETQYF; CDR3nt: TGTGCCAGCAGTTATTCAGTCCAAGAGACCCAGTACTTC
d_gene: NA; j_gene: TRBJ2-7; v_gene: TRBV7-6; abundance: NA; CDR3aa: CASSLPGQVYNEQYF; CDR3nt: TGTGCCAGCAGCTTACCTGGGCAAGTTTACAATGAGCAGTACTTC
d_gene: NA; j_gene: TRBJ2-1; v_gene: TRBV4-1; abundance: NA; CDR3aa: CASSQVERSAGNEQFF; CDR3nt: TGCGCCAGCAGCCAAGTGGAGCGTTCCGCCGGGAATGAGCAGTTCTTC
d_gene: NA; j_gene: TRBJ2-3; v_gene: TRBV18; abundance: NA; CDR3aa: CASSPNFSGEDTQYF; CDR3nt: TGTGCCAGCTCACCAAATTTCTCGGGGGAAGATACGCAGTATTTT
d_gene: NA; j_gene: TRBJ2-1; v_gene: TRBV20-1; abundance: NA; CDR3aa: CSARDGRSNNEQFF; CDR3nt: TGCAGTGCTAGAGATGGGAGGTCGAACAATGAGCAGTTCTTC
d_gene: NA; j_gene: TRBJ1-1; v_gene: TRBV7-2; abundance: NA; CDR3aa: CASSSDLAGSAEAFF; CDR3nt: TGTGCCAGCAGCTCAGACCTGGCTGGTTCGGCTGAAGCTTTCTTT
d_gene: TRBD1; j_gene: TRBJ2-3; v_gene: TRBV2; abundance: NA; CDR3aa: CASRRTGGTGTDTQYF; CDR3nt: TGTGCCAGCAGAAGAACAGGGGGCACTGGCACAGATACGCAGTATTTT
d_gene: TRBD2; j_gene: TRBJ2-2; v_gene: TRBV20-1; abundance: NA; CDR3aa: CSARAAVAGYTGELFF; CDR3nt: TGCAGTGCTAGAGCTGCCGTAGCGGGGTACACCGGGGAGCTGTTTTTT